The 16 T cell receptor beta chains given below trace back to one sample, sequenced in a study of immune cell composition in non-small cell lung cancer. Produced via immunoSEQ multiplex PCR; TCRdb's table is partial and in-frame only. The sample consists of thousands of clones, around 75% of them appearing once. The sequenced sample was lung tumor tissue. The receptors here all came from a human donor with non-small cell lung cancer.

J is TRBJ2-3 and V is TRBV28, with TRBD2 identical over 8 bases. CDR3 size: 15 residues. The J segment lost 2 bases and the V segment lost 7 bases, leaving 8 bases of the junction unmatched. Germline V gene data show CDR1 as MDHEN and CDR2 as SYDVKM. The CDR3 DNA sequence: TGTGCCAGCACTCGGCTAGCGGGTTACACAGATACGCAGTATTTT. It translates to CASTRLAGYTDTQYF.

The chain couples TRBV27 to TRBJ2-5; 8 positions match TRBD2. In germline, CDR1 is MNHEY, CDR2 SMNVEV (reference sequence). The CDR3 totals 14 residues. V gave up 8 bases and J gave up 2 bases; unmatched junction bases: 7. This CDR3 reads CASQRGGRQETQYF. As DNA, the CDR3 is TGTGCCAGCCAACGGGGGGGGCGACAAGAGACCCAGTACTTC.

The chain carries TRBV19 and TRBJ2-3, with TRBD1 matching 7 bases. The CDR3 covers 15 residues. The germline V gene encodes CDR1 LNHDA and CDR2 SQIVND (reference sequence). The V segment lost 5 bases and the J segment 5 bases; nucleotides outside the gene matches: 10. Written as DNA, the CDR3 is TGTGCCAGTAGTCAAGGACAGGTGAGGGGAGATACGCAGTATTTT. It is translated as CASSQGQVRGDTQYF.

This rearrangement joins TRBV6-1 to TRBJ2-7, with TRBD1 matching over 8 bases. The germline gives CDR1 MNHNS, CDR2 SASEGT. The CDR3 sequence is 14 residues long. J lost 3 bases, V lost 6 bases, and 7 bases had no gene match. The CDR3 protein is CASRRQGMDYEQYF. DNA of the CDR3: TGTGCCAGCAGAAGACAGGGGATGGACTACGAGCAGTACTTC.

This chain joins TRBV7-2 and TRBJ1-6; tentatively, D is TRBD1 (5 bases). The CDR3 is made up of 16 amino acids. Germline V gene data show CDR1 as SGHTA and CDR2 as FQGNSA. V lost 4 bases and J lost 5, with 15 bases in between. CDR3 amino acids: CASSSRGGGNNSPLHF. CDR3 DNA sequence: TGTGCCAGCAGCTCCCGCGGGGGGGGAAATAATTCACCCCTCCACTTT.

The V and J genes are TRBV19 and TRBJ1-4, with TRBD1 identical over 7 bases. V was clipped by 9 bases and J by 4 bases; unmatched bases: 14. CDR1 and CDR2 from the germline V gene are LNHDA and SQIVND (reference sequence). The CDR3 extends over 16 amino acids. The CDR3 protein is CARTTRDSCNNEKLFF. The CDR3 DNA is TGTGCCAGAACAACCAGGGACAGTTGCAATAATGAAAAACTGTTTTTT.

V gene TRBV15 combines with J gene TRBJ2-1; tentative D call: TRBD2 (5 bases). The length of the CDR3 is 15 residues. Between the trimmed V and J ends, which lost 2 bases and 3 bases, there was a span of 11 bases. In germline, CDR1 is LNHNV, CDR2 YYDKDF (reference sequence). Here the CDR3 reads CATSRSSSNYNEQFF. As DNA, the CDR3 is TGTGCCACCAGCAGATCTAGCAGTAACTACAATGAGCAGTTCTTC.

The chain uses TRBV2 and TRBJ1-5; D is perhaps TRBD1 (5 bases). The CDR3 has 15 residues. Germline CDR1 is SNHLY and CDR2 is FYNNEI. V lost 6 bases to trimming and J lost 1 base, with 13 bases between them. CDR3 region: CASRAGRESNQPQHF. The CDR3 DNA is TGTGCCAGCAGAGCGGGCAGGGAGAGCAATCAGCCCCAGCATTTT.

The chain carries TRBV21-1 and TRBJ1-6; TRBD1 is the table's D call and was not checked against the DNA. TRBV21-1 is classified as a pseudogene. This CDR3 spans 16 amino acids. This chain's CDR3 is CASSKEGTVNNSPLHF. The CDR3 nucleotides read TGTGCCAGCAGCAAAGAAGGGACAGTAAACAATTCACCCCTCCACTTT.

This chain joins TRBV5-1 and TRBJ2-2; 8 bases are a match to TRBD1. V was pared by 4 bases and J by 5 bases, with 4 bases of the junction left unmatched. Germline V gives CDR1 SGHRS, CDR2 YFSETQ. There are 14 residues in the CDR3. This CDR3 reads CASSRQGRTGELFF. The CDR3, as DNA: TGCGCCAGCAGCCGACAGGGGAGGACCGGGGAGCTGTTTTTT.

This clone is medium-sized within its sample. The V gene is TRBV7-5, the J gene TRBJ1-6; the table's D call TRBD1 went unverified against the DNA. TRBV7-5 is flagged as a pseudogene. The CDR3 is 14 residues long. CDR3 region: CARSWTVENSPLHF. CDR3 coding DNA: TGTGCCAGAAGCTGGACAGTAGAGAATTCACCCCTCCACTTT.

The V gene is TRBV28, the J gene TRBJ1-1; D gene uncertain. Germline V CDR1 and CDR2: MDHEN, SYDVKM. V lost 8 bases and J lost 11, with 21 bases in between. The CDR3 consists of 13 residues. The CDR3 reads CASAIGGPTSAFF. As DNA, the CDR3 is TGTGCCAGCGCGATTGGCGGCCCAACTTCGGCTTTCTTT.

The gene calls are TRBV28 and TRBJ1-2; the D is unclear. The CDR3 totals 10 residues. Trimming stripped 6 bases from V and 4 bases from J, with 3 bases between. In germline, CDR1 is MDHEN, CDR2 SYDVKM. The CDR3 DNA reads TGTGCCAGCAGCCGCTATGGCTACACCTTC. It yields the protein CASSRYGYTF.

The J gene is TRBJ2-1, the V gene TRBV15, with TRBD1 identical over 9 bases. Per germline, CDR1 LNHNV and CDR2 YYDKDF (reference sequence). The CDR3 has 15 residues. Trimming at V came to 3 bases and at J to 6 bases, leaving 6 bases not matched to a gene. The chain's CDR3 is CATSRGGDRANEQFF. In DNA form, the CDR3 reads TGTGCCACCAGCAGGGGAGGGGACAGGGCCAATGAGCAGTTCTTC.

This clone showed up just a few times. The chain employs TRBV6-5 and TRBJ1-5; D perhaps matches TRBD1 (5 bases). V lost 6 bases and J 4 bases, leaving 10 bases between the germline ends. CDR1 MNHEY and CDR2 SVGAGI come from the germline V gene. This CDR3 region has 13 residues. CDR3 bases: TGTGCCAGCAGCCTCCAGGGAAATCAGCCCCAGCATTTT. Translated, it gives CASSLQGNQPQHF.

V gene TRBV15 combines with J gene TRBJ2-7; 11 bases line up with TRBD1. V dropped 2 bases and J dropped 5; count of bases not matched to a gene: 5. This CDR3 has 15 amino acids. CDR1 and CDR2 (germline): LNHNV, YYDKDF (reference sequence). This chain's CDR3 is CATSRRTGGSDEQYF. In DNA, the CDR3 is TGTGCCACCAGCAGAAGGACAGGGGGCTCGGACGAGCAGTACTTC.